The clone carrying this T cell receptor beta chain turned up a few times. It was with 60 Vbeta and 13 Jbeta primers that the PCR ran. Assay: immunoSEQ multiplex PCR; the TCRdb copy retains only in-frame clones and omits some. The sample yields approximately 100,000 clones, around a tenth seen once. The sample comes from a study of cytomegalovirus exposure and HLA in healthy donors. The receptor comes from a man aged 50-59 years in good health and CMV-seropositive. Sequencing was performed on PBMCs.

The DNA of the CDR3 is TGTGCCAGCAAAAGCGGGAGGGCATCCTACGAGCAGTACTTC. It codes for CASKSGRASYEQYF. The genes are TRBV21-1 and TRBJ2-7; the DNA was not compared with TRBD2, the D call given in the table. TRBV21-1 is classified as a pseudogene. The CDR3 sequence is 14 residues long.